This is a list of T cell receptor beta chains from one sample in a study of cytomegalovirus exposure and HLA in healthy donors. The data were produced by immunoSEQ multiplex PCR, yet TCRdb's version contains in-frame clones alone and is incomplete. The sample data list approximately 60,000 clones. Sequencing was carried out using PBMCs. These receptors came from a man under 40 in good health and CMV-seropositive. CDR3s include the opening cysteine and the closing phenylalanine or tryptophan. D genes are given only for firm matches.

CDR3 DNA: TGTGCCACCAGCAGAGAGGGGCAGGCCCTCGAGCAGTACTTC
CDR3 protein: CATSREGQALEQYF
V gene: TRBV15
J gene: TRBJ2-7
D gene: .

CDR3 DNA: TGCAGCGTTACCGACAGGGCTACCTACGAGCAGTACTTC
CDR3 protein: CSVTDRATYEQYF
V gene: TRBV29-1
J gene: TRBJ2-7
D gene: TRBD1

CDR3 DNA: TGTGCCAGCAGGATCGACAGATTTAACGCCTACGAGCAGTACTTC
CDR3 protein: CASRIDRFNAYEQYF
V gene: TRBV6-5
J gene: TRBJ2-7
D gene: .

CDR3 DNA: TGTGCCAGTAGTATCGGCGCCGGGGGGGGCGACAATGAGCAGTTCTTC
CDR3 protein: CASSIGAGGGDNEQFF
V gene: TRBV19
J gene: TRBJ2-1
D gene: TRBD2

CDR3 DNA: TGTGCCAGCAGTCTCGGGACAGGGCTCGGTAGCAATCAGCCCCAGCATTTT
CDR3 protein: CASSLGTGLGSNQPQHF
V gene: TRBV28
J gene: TRBJ1-5
D gene: TRBD1

CDR3 DNA: TGTGCCAGCAGCTTAGCTACGGACAGGGATGTTGAAACTAATGAAAAACTGTTTTTT
CDR3 protein: CASSLATDRDVETNEKLFF
V gene: TRBV11-3
J gene: TRBJ1-4
D gene: TRBD1

CDR3 DNA: TGTGCCAGCAGCTTAGACAGGGGGCAGTTGGGCACAGATACGCAGTATTTT
CDR3 protein: CASSLDRGQLGTDTQYF
V gene: TRBV7-9
J gene: TRBJ2-3
D gene: TRBD1

CDR3 DNA: TGTGCCAGCTCACCCCTCGTGAGGGCGCAGAACGAGCAGTACTTC
CDR3 protein: CASSPLVRAQNEQYF
V gene: TRBV18
J gene: TRBJ2-7
D gene: .

CDR3 DNA: TGCGCCAGCAGCCAAACAGGGGAAAGTTATGGCTACACCTTC
CDR3 protein: CASSQTGESYGYTF
V gene: TRBV4-1
J gene: TRBJ1-2
D gene: TRBD1

CDR3 DNA: TGTGCCAGCAGCGCCCTTGACAGTCACACTGAAGCTTTCTTT
CDR3 protein: CASSALDSHTEAFF
V gene: TRBV9
J gene: TRBJ1-1
D gene: .

CDR3 DNA: TGTGCCAGCAGTACTAGGGCCGACAATGAGCAGTTCTTC
CDR3 protein: CASSTRADNEQFF
V gene: TRBV6-1
J gene: TRBJ2-1
D gene: .

CDR3 DNA: TGTGCCAGCTCACCCCAGGGACAGGGGAAACAAGAGACCCAGTACTTC
CDR3 protein: CASSPQGQGKQETQYF
V gene: TRBV18
J gene: TRBJ2-5
D gene: TRBD1

CDR3 DNA: TGTGCCAGCAGCTTAATGGCCGCCGACGAGCAGTACTTC
CDR3 protein: CASSLMAADEQYF
V gene: TRBV7-9
J gene: TRBJ2-7
D gene: .

CDR3 DNA: TGTGCCAGCAGCTCCTCCCAGGGGCCCTATGGCTACACCTTC
CDR3 protein: CASSSSQGPYGYTF
V gene: TRBV11-2
J gene: TRBJ1-2
D gene: .

CDR3 DNA: TGCGCCAGCAGCCCGGTAGACAGGAATCAGCCCCAGCATTTT
CDR3 protein: CASSPVDRNQPQHF
V gene: TRBV5-1
J gene: TRBJ1-5
D gene: .

CDR3 DNA: TGTGCCAGCAGCTCGCACAGGGACGGAACTAATGAAAAACTGTTTTTT
CDR3 protein: CASSSHRDGTNEKLFF
V gene: TRBV5-4
J gene: TRBJ1-4
D gene: .

CDR3 DNA: TGTGCCAGCAGTGTAGAGACAGGTCGAACCTACGAGCAGTACTTC
CDR3 protein: CASSVETGRTYEQYF
V gene: TRBV2
J gene: TRBJ2-7
D gene: .

CDR3 DNA: TGTGCCAGCAGCGTTGGTAGCGGGAGGTCCTACGAGCAGTACTTC
CDR3 protein: CASSVGSGRSYEQYF
V gene: TRBV9
J gene: TRBJ2-7
D gene: TRBD2

CDR3 DNA: TGTGCCAGCAGTACCGAGACGACAGATGAGCAGTTCTTC
CDR3 protein: CASSTETTDEQFF
V gene: TRBV7-6
J gene: TRBJ2-1
D gene: .

CDR3 DNA: TGCGCCAGCAGTGAGGGGGACAGGGACGAGCAGTTCTTC
CDR3 protein: CASSEGDRDEQFF
V gene: TRBV10-1
J gene: TRBJ2-1
D gene: TRBD1

CDR3 DNA: TGTGCCAGTTCTTTTAGGAGCGGGAGTAACACAGATACGCAGTATTTT
CDR3 protein: CASSFRSGSNTDTQYF
V gene: TRBV19
J gene: TRBJ2-3
D gene: TRBD2

CDR3 DNA: TGCGCCAGCAGCTTTCTAGCAGGGGGTGGAGATACGCAGTATTTT
CDR3 protein: CASSFLAGGGDTQYF
V gene: TRBV5-1
J gene: TRBJ2-3
D gene: TRBD1

CDR3 DNA: TGTGCCAGCAGCCGACCGGGACAGGCTCGATGGGAAGCTTTCTTT
CDR3 protein: CASSRPGQARWEAFF
V gene: TRBV14
J gene: TRBJ1-1
D gene: TRBD1

CDR3 DNA: TGTGCCAGCAGCCGAGGACAGAACACTGAAGCTTTCTTT
CDR3 protein: CASSRGQNTEAFF
V gene: TRBV7-3
J gene: TRBJ1-1
D gene: .

CDR3 DNA: TGCGCCAGCAGCCAAAGACTAGCGGGAGGAGGTTTGGCCGGGGAGCTGTTTTTT
CDR3 protein: CASSQRLAGGGLAGELFF
V gene: TRBV4-1
J gene: TRBJ2-2
D gene: TRBD2

CDR3 DNA: TGCAGCGTGGGGACAGGACAAGAACAGCCCCAGCATTTT
CDR3 protein: CSVGTGQEQPQHF
V gene: TRBV29-1
J gene: TRBJ1-5
D gene: TRBD1

CDR3 DNA: TGTGCCAGCAGCTTAGAGGGGCGGCGGACAGATACGCAGTATTTT
CDR3 protein: CASSLEGRRTDTQYF
V gene: TRBV11-3
J gene: TRBJ2-3
D gene: .

CDR3 DNA: TGTGCCAGCAGCCACGAACGGACTATAGCGCTGACTGGGGCCAACGTCCTGACTTTC
CDR3 protein: CASSHERTIALTGANVLTF
V gene: TRBV7-9
J gene: TRBJ2-6
D gene: .

CDR3 DNA: TGCGCCAGCAGCCCACTACAGAGGGTTAGCTATGGCTACACCTTC
CDR3 protein: CASSPLQRVSYGYTF
V gene: TRBV5-1
J gene: TRBJ1-2
D gene: .

CDR3 DNA: TGTGCCAGCAGTTCTTTAGCGGGAACCTACAATGAGCAGTTCTTC
CDR3 protein: CASSSLAGTYNEQFF
V gene: TRBV6-5
J gene: TRBJ2-1
D gene: TRBD2

CDR3 DNA: TGCGCCAGCAGCCAAGAACAGGGGGCGAGCAATCAGCCCCAGCATTTT
CDR3 protein: CASSQEQGASNQPQHF
V gene: TRBV4-1
J gene: TRBJ1-5
D gene: TRBD1

CDR3 DNA: TGCGCCAGCAGCCAACACCGGGACAGGGTCTACGAGCAGTACTTC
CDR3 protein: CASSQHRDRVYEQYF
V gene: TRBV4-1
J gene: TRBJ2-7
D gene: TRBD1

CDR3 DNA: TGTGCCAGCAGTAGGGGACAGGGGGCGAGGAATGAGCAGTTCTTC
CDR3 protein: CASSRGQGARNEQFF
V gene: TRBV6-5
J gene: TRBJ2-1
D gene: TRBD1

CDR3 DNA: TGTGCCACCAGCAGCGACGGGACAGATCAGCCCCAGCATTTT
CDR3 protein: CATSSDGTDQPQHF
V gene: TRBV15
J gene: TRBJ1-5
D gene: TRBD1

CDR3 DNA: TGCGCCAGCAGCTTGGTGGGCCCAGGCACCGGGGAGCTGTTTTTT
CDR3 protein: CASSLVGPGTGELFF
V gene: TRBV5-1
J gene: TRBJ2-2
D gene: .

CDR3 DNA: TGTGCCTGGAGGCCCGGAATAGCGGGAGTCCACGAGCAGTACTTC
CDR3 protein: CAWRPGIAGVHEQYF
V gene: TRBV30
J gene: TRBJ2-7
D gene: TRBD2

CDR3 DNA: TGTGCCAGTGGAGGTCTGCGGGGGAACCAAGAGACCCAGTACTTC
CDR3 protein: CASGGLRGNQETQYF
V gene: TRBV19
J gene: TRBJ2-5
D gene: TRBD2

CDR3 DNA: TGTGCCAGCAGCGCTGACCGGGACACCTCCTACGAGCAGTACTTC
CDR3 protein: CASSADRDTSYEQYF
V gene: TRBV7-2
J gene: TRBJ2-7
D gene: .

CDR3 DNA: TGTGCCAGCAACTTAGCGGGAGGGTCCTACGAGCAGTACTTC
CDR3 protein: CASNLAGGSYEQYF
V gene: TRBV6-1
J gene: TRBJ2-7
D gene: TRBD2

CDR3 DNA: TGTGCCAGTAGTTTGGGACAGGCCCTATTTGATGAGCAGTTCTTC
CDR3 protein: CASSLGQALFDEQFF
V gene: TRBV19
J gene: TRBJ2-1
D gene: TRBD1

CDR3 DNA: TGTGCCAGCAGCCCCGGGACAGGGATCTACGAGCAGTACTTC
CDR3 protein: CASSPGTGIYEQYF
V gene: TRBV2
J gene: TRBJ2-7
D gene: TRBD1

CDR3 DNA: TGTGCCAGCTTAGGGGGACAGCTAAACACTGAAGCTTTCTTT
CDR3 protein: CASLGGQLNTEAFF
V gene: TRBV6-1
J gene: TRBJ1-1
D gene: TRBD1

CDR3 DNA: TGTGCCAGCAGCGTTTCCGGGGAGAGCAATCAGCCCCAGCATTTT
CDR3 protein: CASSVSGESNQPQHF
V gene: TRBV9
J gene: TRBJ1-5
D gene: .

CDR3 DNA: TGTGCCAGAGGGGGTTCACCCCTCCACTTT
CDR3 protein: CARGGSPLHF
V gene: TRBV6-4
J gene: TRBJ1-6
D gene: .

CDR3 DNA: TGTGCCAGCAGCTTGGACCAGGGGACTAACCAAGAGACCCAGTACTTC
CDR3 protein: CASSLDQGTNQETQYF
V gene: TRBV5-6
J gene: TRBJ2-5
D gene: .

CDR3 DNA: TGCGCCAGCAGCGCGACAGGGGGCAAGTCCGACAATGAGCAGTTCTTC
CDR3 protein: CASSATGGKSDNEQFF
V gene: TRBV5-1
J gene: TRBJ2-1
D gene: TRBD1

CDR3 DNA: TGTGCCTGGAGTGGGGTGGACAGGGTGAACGAGCAGTACTTC
CDR3 protein: CAWSGVDRVNEQYF
V gene: TRBV30
J gene: TRBJ2-7
D gene: TRBD1

CDR3 DNA: TGTGCCAGCAGCAGTCAACGGGAAAGGAACATCTATGGCTACACCTTC
CDR3 protein: CASSSQRERNIYGYTF
V gene: TRBV11-2
J gene: TRBJ1-2
D gene: .

CDR3 DNA: TGTGCCAGCAGCGAGACTCTTAGCTCCTACAATGAGCAGTTCTTC
CDR3 protein: CASSETLSSYNEQFF
V gene: TRBV9
J gene: TRBJ2-1
D gene: .

CDR3 DNA: TGTGCCAGCAGCCCGGACAGGGTGGGCCGCGAAAAACTGTTTTTT
CDR3 protein: CASSPDRVGREKLFF
V gene: TRBV6-5
J gene: TRBJ1-4
D gene: TRBD1

CDR3 DNA: TGTGCCAGCAGTGAAACCGGGGAGAACTATGGCTACACCTTC
CDR3 protein: CASSETGENYGYTF
V gene: TRBV6-1
J gene: TRBJ1-2
D gene: .

CDR3 DNA: TGTGCCAGCAGTTCGGGACAGGGGGTTGCCAGGGAGCTGTTTTTT
CDR3 protein: CASSSGQGVARELFF
V gene: TRBV27
J gene: TRBJ2-2
D gene: TRBD1

CDR3 DNA: TGTGCCAGCAGCCAAGCGGGACTAGAAGCCTACAATGAGCAGTTCTTC
CDR3 protein: CASSQAGLEAYNEQFF
V gene: TRBV11-3
J gene: TRBJ2-1
D gene: TRBD2

CDR3 DNA: TGTGCCTGGAGTGCCGGGACAGGGGGCGGTGGCTACACCTTC
CDR3 protein: CAWSAGTGGGGYTF
V gene: TRBV30
J gene: TRBJ1-2
D gene: TRBD1

CDR3 DNA: TGTGCCAGCAGCCGGAGCGGGAGCTCCTACGAGCAGTACTTC
CDR3 protein: CASSRSGSSYEQYF
V gene: TRBV7-9
J gene: TRBJ2-7
D gene: TRBD2